This is a list of T cell receptor beta chains from one sample in a study of blood T cells in healthy people across ages. MiXCR, applied by TCRdb to the 5' RACE reads, yields one record per CDR3 protein. Among about 1.7 million distinct CDR3 sequences listed, 28% were seen once. Sequencing was done on a sample of blood. The source is a woman aged 30 to 39 in good health. Each CDR3 is given with its conserved first and last residue. A D gene is named only where the DNA matches it firmly. Clone size is shown for a subset of rows, as once, few, many or a class of expanded clone.

TRBV9	NA	TRBJ2-3	NA	CASSATLEARLLSTDTQYF	TGTGCCAGCAGCGCTACCTTAGAGGCACGGTTGCTCTCCACAGATACGCAGTATTTT
TRBV6-6	NA	TRBJ2-2	NA	CASTMSGGTGELFF	TGTGCCAGCACTATGAGCGGAGGTACCGGGGAGCTGTTTTTT
TRBV7-9	NA	TRBJ1-2	TRBD1	CASSSEPGQPGYGYTF	TGTGCCAGCAGCTCGGAACCGGGACAGCCGGGTTATGGCTACACCTTC
TRBV5-1	NA	TRBJ1-5	TRBD1	CASSLDPGQGYQPQHF	TGCGCCAGCAGCTTGGACCCGGGACAGGGGTATCAGCCCCAGCATTTT
TRBV2	many	TRBJ2-7	NA	CASSANRVNEQYF	TGTGCCAGCAGTGCAAACAGGGTTAACGAGCAGTACTTC
TRBV20-1	NA	TRBJ2-5	TRBD2	CSARDTSGGGETQYF	TGCAGTGCTAGGGACACTAGCGGGGGAGGGGAGACCCAGTACTTC
TRBV7-2	few	TRBJ1-1	NA	CASSEGRLNTEAFF	TGTGCCAGCAGCGAGGGGAGATTGAACACTGAAGCTTTCTTT
TRBV20-1	NA	TRBJ2-7	TRBD2	CSVASGVLEGSYEQYF	TGCAGTGTGGCCAGCGGGGTCCTCGAAGGGTCCTACGAGCAGTACTTC
TRBV20-1	many	TRBJ2-7	NA	CSASQQGYEQYF	TGCAGTGCATCTCAACAGGGCTACGAGCAGTACTTC
TRBV12-3/TRBV12-4	NA	TRBJ2-1	NA	CAIRRGINNEQFF	TGTGCCATCAGACGGGGGATCAACAATGAGCAGTTCTTC
TRBV3-1	few	TRBJ2-5	TRBD1	CASSPGGAPTFQETQYF	TGTGCCAGCAGCCCAGGGGGAGCGCCAACGTTTCAAGAGACCCAGTACTTC
TRBV5-6	once	TRBJ2-3	TRBD2	CASSGRTSGGRAAQYF	TGTGCCAGCAGCGGACGGACTAGCGGGGGCCGCGCGGCGCAGTATTTT
TRBV20-1	many	TRBJ1-2	NA	CSASSEKYGYTF	TGCAGTGCTAGTTCGGAAAAGTATGGCTACACCTTC
TRBV7-6	many	TRBJ2-1	NA	CASSLMGGGSYNEQFF	TGTGCCAGCAGCTTAATGGGAGGGGGCTCCTACAATGAGCAGTTCTTC
TRBV29-1	NA	TRBJ1-1	NA	CSVGQQNTEAFF	TGCAGCGTTGGACAGCAGAACACTGAAGCTTTCTTT
TRBV11-2	many	TRBJ2-4	NA	CASSPAGLNIQYF	TGTGCCAGCAGCCCGGCAGGCCTAAACATTCAGTACTTC
TRBV12-3/TRBV12-4	few	TRBJ1-5	NA	CASKGGQGQPQHF	TGTGCCAGCAAGGGCGGGCAGGGGCAGCCCCAGCATTTT
TRBV5-1	NA	TRBJ2-5	NA	CASSLGNDKTETQYF	TGCGCCAGCAGCTTGGGAAATGACAAAACCGAGACCCAGTACTTC
TRBV7-9	many	TRBJ2-1	TRBD2	CASSPSGDRYNEQFF	TGTGCCAGCAGCCCGAGCGGGGACCGCTACAATGAGCAGTTCTTC
TRBV3-1	NA	TRBJ2-5	NA	CARSQDPEETQYF	TGTGCCCGCAGCCAAGATCCCGAAGAGACCCAGTACTTC